Detailed here is one T cell receptor beta chain. Its antigen is not known. A read error may produce the germline difference seen at one junction end. The sample originates from a study of cytomegalovirus exposure and HLA in healthy donors. The PCR employed 60 Vbeta primers together with 13 Jbeta primers. Generated by immunoSEQ multiplex PCR, the TCRdb table keeps only in-frame clones and is missing some. Seen here are under 130,000 clones, 60% to 80% observed once, and the top ten hold over 6.5%. General study findings and limits: Immune exposure information available was restricted to CMV serostatus. A later analysis linked a missense variant in DCLRE1C to the trimming of TCR beta V and J genes.

The origin of this receptor is a middle-aged woman in good health and CMV-seropositive. What was sequenced was PBMCs.

CDR3 amino acids: CASSLLFLWGRGYEQHF. The CDR3, as DNA: TGTGCCAGCAGTTTATTATTTCTTTGGGGCAGGGGCTACGAGCAGCACTTC. V and J are TRBV28 and TRBJ2-7; a possible D gene is TRBD1 (6 bases). Germline lookup yields CDR1 MDHEN and CDR2 SYDVKM. The CDR3 is made up of 17 amino acids.